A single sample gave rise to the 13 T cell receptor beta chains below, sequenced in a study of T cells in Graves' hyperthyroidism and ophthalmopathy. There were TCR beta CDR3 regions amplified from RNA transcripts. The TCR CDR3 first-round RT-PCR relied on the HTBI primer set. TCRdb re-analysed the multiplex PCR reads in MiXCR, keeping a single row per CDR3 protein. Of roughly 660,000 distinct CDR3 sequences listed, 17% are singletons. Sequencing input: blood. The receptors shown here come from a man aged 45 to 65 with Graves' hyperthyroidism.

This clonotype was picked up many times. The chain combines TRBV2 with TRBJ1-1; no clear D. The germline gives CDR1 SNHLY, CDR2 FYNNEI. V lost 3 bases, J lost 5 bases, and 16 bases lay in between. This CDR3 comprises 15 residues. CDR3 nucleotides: TGTGCCAGCAGTGATGGGGTAGTGGGGAAGACTGAAGCTTTCTTT. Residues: CASSDGVVGKTEAFF.

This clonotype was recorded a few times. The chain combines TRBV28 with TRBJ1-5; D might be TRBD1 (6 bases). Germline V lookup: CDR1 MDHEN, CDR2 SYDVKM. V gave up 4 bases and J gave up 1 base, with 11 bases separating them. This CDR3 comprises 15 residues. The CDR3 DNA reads TGTGCCAGCAGTTCCTGGGGGGCCAGCAATCAGCCCCAGCATTTT. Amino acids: CASSSWGASNQPQHF.

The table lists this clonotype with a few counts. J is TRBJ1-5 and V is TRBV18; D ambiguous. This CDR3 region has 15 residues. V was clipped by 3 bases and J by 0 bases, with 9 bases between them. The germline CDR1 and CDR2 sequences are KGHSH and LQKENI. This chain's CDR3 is CASSPDALSNQPQHF. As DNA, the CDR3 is TGTGCCAGCTCACCCGACGCCCTTAGCAATCAGCCCCAGCATTTT.

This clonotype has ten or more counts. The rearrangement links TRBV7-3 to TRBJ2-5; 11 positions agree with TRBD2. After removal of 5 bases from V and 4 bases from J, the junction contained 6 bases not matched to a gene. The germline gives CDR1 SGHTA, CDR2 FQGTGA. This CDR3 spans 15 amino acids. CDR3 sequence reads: CASSPTSGSAETQYF. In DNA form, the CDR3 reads TGTGCCAGCAGCCCCACTAGCGGGAGTGCAGAGACCCAGTACTTC.

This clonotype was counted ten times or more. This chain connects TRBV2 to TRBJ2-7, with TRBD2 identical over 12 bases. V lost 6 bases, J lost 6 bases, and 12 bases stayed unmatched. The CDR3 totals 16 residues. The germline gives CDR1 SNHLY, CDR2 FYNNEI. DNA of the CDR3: TGTGCCAGCAGCCTCTTGGGGGGGACTAGCGGGTTCGAGCAGTACTTC. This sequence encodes CASSLLGGTSGFEQYF.

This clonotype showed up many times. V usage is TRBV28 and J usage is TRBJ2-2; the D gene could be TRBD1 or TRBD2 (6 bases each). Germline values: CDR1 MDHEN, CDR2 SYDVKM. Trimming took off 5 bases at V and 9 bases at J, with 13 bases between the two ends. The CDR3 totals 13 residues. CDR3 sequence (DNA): TGTGCCAGCAGTGACCCGGGGGACAGGGAGCTGTTTTTT. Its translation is CASSDPGDRELFF.

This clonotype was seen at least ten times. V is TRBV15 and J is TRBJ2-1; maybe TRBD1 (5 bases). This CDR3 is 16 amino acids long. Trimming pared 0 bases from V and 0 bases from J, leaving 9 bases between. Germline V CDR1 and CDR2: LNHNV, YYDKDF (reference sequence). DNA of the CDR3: TGTGCCACCAGCAGAGATGGGCAGGGCTCCTACAATGAGCAGTTCTTC. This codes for CATSRDGQGSYNEQFF.

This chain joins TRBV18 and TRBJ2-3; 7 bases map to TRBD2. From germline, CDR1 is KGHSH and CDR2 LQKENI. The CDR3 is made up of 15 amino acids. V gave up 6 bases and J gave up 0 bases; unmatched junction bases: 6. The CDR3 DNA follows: TGTGCCAGCTCCCACCTAGCGGCTAGCACAGATACGCAGTATTTT. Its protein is CASSHLAASTDTQYF.

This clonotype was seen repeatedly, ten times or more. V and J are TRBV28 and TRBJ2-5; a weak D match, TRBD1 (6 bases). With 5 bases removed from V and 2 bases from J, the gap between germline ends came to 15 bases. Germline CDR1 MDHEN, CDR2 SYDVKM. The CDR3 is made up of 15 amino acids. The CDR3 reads CASSPGTFPQETQYF. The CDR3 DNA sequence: TGTGCCAGCAGTCCTGGGACATTCCCACAAGAGACCCAGTACTTC.

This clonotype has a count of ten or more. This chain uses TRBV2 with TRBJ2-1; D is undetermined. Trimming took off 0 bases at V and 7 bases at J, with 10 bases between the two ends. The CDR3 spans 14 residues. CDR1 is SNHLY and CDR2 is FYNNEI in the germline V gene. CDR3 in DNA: TGTGCCAGCAGTGAAGCCAGTCTTCGGAATGAGCAGTTCTTC. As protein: CASSEASLRNEQFF.

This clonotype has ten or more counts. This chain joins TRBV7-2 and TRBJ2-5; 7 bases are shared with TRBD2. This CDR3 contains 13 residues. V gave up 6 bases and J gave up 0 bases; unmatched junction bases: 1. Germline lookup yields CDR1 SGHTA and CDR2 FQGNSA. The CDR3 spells CASRGGNQETQYF. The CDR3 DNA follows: TGTGCCAGCAGGGGGGGGAACCAAGAGACCCAGTACTTC.

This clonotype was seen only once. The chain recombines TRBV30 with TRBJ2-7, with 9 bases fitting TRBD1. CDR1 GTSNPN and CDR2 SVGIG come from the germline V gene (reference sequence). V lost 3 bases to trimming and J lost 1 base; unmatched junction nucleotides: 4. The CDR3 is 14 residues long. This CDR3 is CAWRPGTGSYEQYF. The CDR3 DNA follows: TGTGCCTGGAGGCCCGGGACAGGGTCCTACGAGCAGTACTTC. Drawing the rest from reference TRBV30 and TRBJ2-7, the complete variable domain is SQTIHQWPATLVQPVGSPLSLECTVEGTSNPNLYWYRQAAGRGLQLLFYSVGIGQISSEVPQNLSASRPQDRQFILSSKKLLLSDSGFYLCAWRPGTGSYEQYFGPGTRLTVT.

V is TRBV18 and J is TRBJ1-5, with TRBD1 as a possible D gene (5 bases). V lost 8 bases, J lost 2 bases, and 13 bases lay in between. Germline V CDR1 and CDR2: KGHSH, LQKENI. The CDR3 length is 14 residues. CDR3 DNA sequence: TGTGCCAGCAGTCCCGGGGGGGGCAATCAGCCCCAGCATTTT. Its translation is CASSPGGGNQPQHF.